Listed below are T cell receptor beta chains from one sample, sequenced in a study of T-cell reconstitution after alpha-beta-depleted transplantation in children. TCRdb re-called the PCR reads through MiXCR, storing one row per CDR3 protein. The sample records hundreds of thousands of distinct CDR3 sequences, roughly 13% being singletons. The sequences come from PBMCs, mostly from graft donor cells, collected 360 days after TCRalphabeta/CD19-depleted stem cell transplant. All receptors derive from a male patient aged 10-17 years who had a stem cell transplant for acute myeloid leukemia, so the T cells may come from the graft donor. Each CDR3 is given with its conserved first and last residue. D genes are given only for firm matches. Some rows mark clone size as missing; the rest say once, few, many or name a class of expanded clone.

J: TRBJ2-4
D: .
size: few
V: TRBV29-1
DNA: TGCAGCGTTGGGGGGTTGTTAGCCAAAAACATTCAGTACTTC
CDR3: CSVGGLLAKNIQYF

J: TRBJ2-1
D: TRBD1
size: many
V: TRBV24-1
DNA: TGTGCCACCAGTGACTTCACAGGGGTTGAGCAGTTCTTC
CDR3: CATSDFTGVEQFF

J: TRBJ1-5
D: .
size: .
V: TRBV21-1
DNA: TGTGCCAGCGGGGGACAGGGGGCGAAATATAGCAATCAGCCCCAGCATTTT
CDR3: CASGGQGAKYSNQPQHF

J: TRBJ1-1
D: .
size: many
V: TRBV28
DNA: TGTGCCAGCAGTTTCGCGGACAGTGAAGCTTTCTTT
CDR3: CASSFADSEAFF

J: TRBJ2-7
D: TRBD2
size: .
V: TRBV28
DNA: TGTGCCAGCAGTTTACCCCCGACCGGGACTAGAGTCTACGAGCAGTACTTC
CDR3: CASSLPPTGTRVYEQYF

J: TRBJ1-2
D: .
size: many
V: TRBV9
DNA: TGTGCCAGCAGCGTAGATCCGGAAACTAACTATGGCTACACCTTC
CDR3: CASSVDPETNYGYTF

J: TRBJ2-5
D: .
size: few
V: TRBV24-1
DNA: TGTGCCACCAGTGATTATCTGGGAGAGACCCAGTACTTC
CDR3: CATSDYLGETQYF

J: TRBJ2-2
D: TRBD1
size: many
V: TRBV5-1
DNA: TGCGCCAGCAGCTTGAGCAGGGGGCTTACCGGGGAGCTGTTTTTT
CDR3: CASSLSRGLTGELFF

J: TRBJ2-5
D: TRBD1
size: .
V: TRBV20-1
DNA: TGCAGTGCTAGTCCGGGACAGGTGAACCCCTGGGGGGAGACCCAGTACTTC
CDR3: CSASPGQVNPWGETQYF

J: TRBJ2-7
D: .
size: .
V: TRBV29-1
DNA: TGCAGCGTGACCGCCCGGTCCGAGCAGTACTTC
CDR3: CSVTARSEQYF

J: TRBJ2-3
D: .
size: few
V: TRBV6-4
DNA: TGTGCCAGCAGTGTCCTAGCCACCGCAGATACGCAGTATTTT
CDR3: CASSVLATADTQYF

J: TRBJ1-2
D: .
size: few
V: TRBV28
DNA: TGTGCCAGCAGTCTCCAGTATTCCTATGGCTACACCTTC
CDR3: CASSLQYSYGYTF

J: TRBJ2-2
D: TRBD2
size: few
V: TRBV29-1
DNA: TGCAGCGTTGTCGGGGGGGCGCGGGTCACCGGGGAGCTGTTTTTT
CDR3: CSVVGGARVTGELFF

J: TRBJ1-2
D: .
size: many
V: TRBV5-1
DNA: TGCGCCAGCAGCCAAGGACACAACTATGGCTACACCTTC
CDR3: CASSQGHNYGYTF

J: TRBJ2-1
D: TRBD1
size: many
V: TRBV28
DNA: TGTGCCAGCAGGGGGACAGGGAGGGGTGAGCAGTTCTTC
CDR3: CASRGTGRGEQFF

J: TRBJ2-1
D: TRBD2
size: many
V: TRBV7-3
DNA: TGTGCCAGCAGCCCAATAGGGAGGGTGGGACTAGCGGGAGGAAGAAATGAGCAGTTCTTC
CDR3: CASSPIGRVGLAGGRNEQFF

J: TRBJ2-7
D: TRBD1
size: few
V: TRBV18
DNA: TGTGCCAGCTCACCCAAACGGGACAGTGTCCACGAGCAGTACTTC
CDR3: CASSPKRDSVHEQYF

J: TRBJ2-3
D: .
size: .
V: TRBV18
DNA: TGTGCCAGCTCACCTCTTCCCGGGACTCCTAGCACAGATACGCAGTATTTT
CDR3: CASSPLPGTPSTDTQYF

J: TRBJ1-2
D: .
size: .
V: TRBV29-1
DNA: TGCAGCGTTGAAGATCGCGGTTGGAGCTATGGCTACACCTTC
CDR3: CSVEDRGWSYGYTF

J: TRBJ2-7
D: .
size: few
V: TRBV25-1
DNA: TGTGCCAGCAGTGAACAAAACAGGGACGAGCAGTACTTC
CDR3: CASSEQNRDEQYF

J: TRBJ1-2
D: .
size: few
V: TRBV28
DNA: TGTGCCAGCAGTTTGGAACATTTTGGCTACACCTTC
CDR3: CASSLEHFGYTF

J: TRBJ2-1
D: .
size: few
V: TRBV20-1
DNA: TGCAGTGCTAGTCTGATTGTTGAGCAGTTCTTC
CDR3: CSASLIVEQFF

J: TRBJ2-1
D: TRBD2
size: many
V: TRBV29-1
DNA: TGCAGCGTTGAAAGGGCGGGAGGGTTCTACAATGAGCAGTTCTTC
CDR3: CSVERAGGFYNEQFF

J: TRBJ2-1
D: TRBD1
size: few
V: TRBV4-3
DNA: TGCGCCAGCAGCCAAGATGGGAGGACAGGGGCCTACAATGAGCAGTTCTTC
CDR3: CASSQDGRTGAYNEQFF